The rows below give T cell receptor beta chains drawn from one sample of a study of blood T cell repertoires in COVID-19. The method was immunoSEQ multiplex PCR; TCRdb's version includes in-frame clones alone and lacks a portion of them. The table includes about 190,000 clones, approximately 88% detected once. The sample taken for sequencing was peripheral blood. The receptor set was obtained from a woman in her twenties or thirties with acute or convalescent COVID-19. The CDR3 runs from the conserved cysteine through the conserved F or W. Fields, in order: J gene, D gene, V gene, CDR3 protein. D genes are given only for firm matches.

j_call: TRBJ2-7; d_call: -; v_call: TRBV27; cdr3_aa: CASRAEGNFYEQYF
j_call: TRBJ1-3; d_call: TRBD1; v_call: TRBV28; cdr3_aa: CASSSPTGASGNTIYF
j_call: TRBJ2-7; d_call: -; v_call: TRBV28; cdr3_aa: CASLETGTHYEQYF
j_call: TRBJ1-3; d_call: -; v_call: TRBV3-1/TRBV3-2; cdr3_aa: CASSQDVVSGNTIYF
j_call: TRBJ1-5; d_call: TRBD1; v_call: TRBV28; cdr3_aa: CASTTGEPQHF
j_call: TRBJ2-1; d_call: TRBD2; v_call: TRBV6-4; cdr3_aa: CASSPGLAGASEQFF
j_call: TRBJ2-7; d_call: -; v_call: TRBV2; cdr3_aa: CASSEARLVPEQYF
j_call: TRBJ2-7; d_call: -; v_call: TRBV4-1; cdr3_aa: CASSQDTLLAPYEQYF
j_call: TRBJ2-1; d_call: TRBD2; v_call: TRBV2; cdr3_aa: CASRGGSSPSPSSEQFF
j_call: TRBJ2-5; d_call: -; v_call: TRBV27; cdr3_aa: CASSGWGGKKETQYF
j_call: TRBJ2-3; d_call: -; v_call: TRBV15; cdr3_aa: CATSRGTGVHSIDTQYF
j_call: TRBJ1-4; d_call: -; v_call: TRBV18; cdr3_aa: CASSPGATNEKLFF
j_call: TRBJ2-7; d_call: TRBD2; v_call: TRBV5-6; cdr3_aa: CASSTKTASGFYEQYF
j_call: TRBJ1-2; d_call: -; v_call: TRBV6-6; cdr3_aa: CASSRTEDGYTF
j_call: TRBJ1-4; d_call: TRBD1; v_call: TRBV18; cdr3_aa: CASSPGQAEGKLFF
j_call: TRBJ2-5; d_call: -; v_call: TRBV5-1; cdr3_aa: CASSWGPPQETQYF
j_call: TRBJ2-1; d_call: -; v_call: TRBV9; cdr3_aa: CASSVATRHNEQFF
j_call: TRBJ2-7; d_call: -; v_call: TRBV29-1; cdr3_aa: CSVLREPHYEQYF
j_call: TRBJ2-3; d_call: -; v_call: TRBV7-8; cdr3_aa: CASSFKSYPADTQYF
j_call: TRBJ1-4; d_call: TRBD1; v_call: TRBV28; cdr3_aa: CASSLIQGAGRNEKLFF